The rows below give T cell receptor beta chains drawn from one sample of a study of T cell responses to AZD1222 COVID-19 vaccine. Using immunoSEQ multiplex PCR, the repertoire was profiled, and TCRdb retains in-frame clones only, with some absent. The data hold 150,000 to 190,000 clones, with approximately 91% observed a single time. The starting material was peripheral blood, obtained 28 days after the second AZD1222 dose. The receptors were gathered from an adult who received the AZD1222 COVID-19 vaccine. CDR3s include the opening cysteine and the closing phenylalanine or tryptophan. A D gene is named only where the DNA matches it firmly. Expanded clones are given a class, and other clones once, few, many or no size at all.

TRBV18	NA	TRBJ1-6	NA	TGTGCCAGCTCGCAGGGTTCAAACTCACCCCTCCACTTT	CASSQGSNSPLHF
TRBV6-5	NA	TRBJ2-7	NA	TGTGCCAGCAGTTACTGGACTGGGACAGAGCAGTACTTC	CASSYWTGTEQYF
TRBV7-8	NA	TRBJ1-4	NA	TGTGCCAGCAGCTTAGCAAGCCGGGAAAAACTGTTTTTT	CASSLASREKLFF
TRBV28	NA	TRBJ2-5	NA	TGTGCCAGCAGTTCCTTCCGGGGCAGCCAAGAGACCCAGTACTTC	CASSSFRGSQETQYF
TRBV20-1	NA	TRBJ1-1	TRBD1	TGCAGTGCTAGTGGGACAGTGGGCACTGAAGCTTTCTTT	CSASGTVGTEAFF
TRBV19	NA	TRBJ1-5	TRBD1	TGTGCCAGTAGTGTGGGACAGGGGGCTCAGCCCCAGCATTTT	CASSVGQGAQPQHF
TRBV5-1	once	TRBJ2-1	NA	TGCGCCAGCAGCTCATTACTTGACAATGAGCAGTTCTTC	CASSSLLDNEQFF
TRBV23-1	NA	TRBJ1-2	NA	TGCGCCAGCAGTCAATGTGGTCAGTCCTATGGCTACACCTTC	CASSQCGQSYGYTF
TRBV6-5	NA	TRBJ1-5	NA	TGTGCCAGCAGTCGGGGGGGAGGTATCGCTCAGCCCCAGCATTTT	CASSRGGGIAQPQHF
TRBV27	NA	TRBJ1-2	NA	TGTGCCAGCAGTTTAAGTGGGGAAAACTATGGCTACACCTTC	CASSLSGENYGYTF
TRBV5-1	NA	TRBJ2-2	NA	TGCGCCAGCAGCTTTTCCCGCCGTAGGAACACCGGGGAGCTGTTTTTT	CASSFSRRRNTGELFF
TRBV5-5	NA	TRBJ2-1	NA	TGTGCCAGCAGAAAGGTCGGGATAAACAATGAGCAGTTCTTC	CASRKVGINNEQFF
TRBV14	NA	TRBJ2-3	NA	TGTGCCAGCAGCCAGATACGGACAGATACGCAGTATTTT	CASSQIRTDTQYF
TRBV3-1/TRBV3-2	NA	TRBJ2-7	NA	TGTGCCAGCAGCCAAACGAATGGGGCCTCCTACGAGCAGTACTTC	CASSQTNGASYEQYF
TRBV5-1	NA	TRBJ2-5	NA	TGCGCCAGCAGCTTGTGGCAACAAGAGACCCAGTACTTC	CASSLWQQETQYF
TRBV27	NA	TRBJ2-7	NA	TGTGCCAGCAGTTTGCGGGGGCAAGGGGGGCAGTCCTACGAGCAGTACTTC	CASSLRGQGGQSYEQYF
TRBV6-5	NA	TRBJ1-3	TRBD1	TGTGCCAGCAGTCGGGACAGTTTCGGTAACACCATATATTTT	CASSRDSFGNTIYF
TRBV30	NA	TRBJ2-7	NA	TGTGCCTGGAGTGCGTTAGGCTACGAGCAGTACTTC	CAWSALGYEQYF
TRBV19	NA	TRBJ1-2	TRBD1	TGTGCCAGTGAGCGAGCCGGGACAGGGGTGTATGGCTACACCTTC	CASERAGTGVYGYTF
TRBV7-8	NA	TRBJ2-1	NA	TGTGCCAGCAGCTTATTCAGGACCGGGTCTAGTAAGGGGCATGAGCAGTTCTTC	CASSLFRTGSSKGHEQFF
TRBV10-3	NA	TRBJ1-4	NA	TGTGCCATCAGTGAGTCTTACGGAGGGGAAAAACTGTTTTTT	CAISESYGGEKLFF
TRBV5-1	NA	TRBJ2-1	TRBD2	TGCGCCAGCAGCTTGAATCTAGCGGGGGGGCGGGAGCAGTTCTTC	CASSLNLAGGREQFF
TRBV3-1/TRBV3-2	NA	TRBJ1-1	NA	TGTGCCAGCAGCCAAGCCGCCGGCACTGAAGCTTTCTTT	CASSQAAGTEAFF
TRBV28	NA	TRBJ2-7	NA	TGTGCCAGCACCTCTTCCCCGTACGAGCAGTACTTC	CASTSSPYEQYF
TRBV12-3/TRBV12-4	NA	TRBJ2-3	NA	TGTGCCAGCACCCTTGGAAATACGCAGTATTTT	CASTLGNTQYF
TRBV2	few	TRBJ1-2	NA	TGTGCCAGCAGTGACTTGGGGAGAGCTGGCTATGGCTACACCTTC	CASSDLGRAGYGYTF
TRBV3-1/TRBV3-2	NA	TRBJ1-4	TRBD1	TGTGCCAGCAGCCCGAACAGGGGGCGCGGGGCTAATGAAAAACTGTTTTTT	CASSPNRGRGANEKLFF
TRBV30	NA	TRBJ1-5	NA	TGTGCCTGGAGTTCATCCCCCGGGGATAGCAATCAGCCCCAGCATTTT	CAWSSSPGDSNQPQHF
TRBV10-3	NA	TRBJ1-1	TRBD1	TGTGCCATCAGTGAACAGGGGGCGGGGACTGAAGCTTTCTTT	CAISEQGAGTEAFF
TRBV2	NA	TRBJ1-6	TRBD1	TGTGCCAGCAAAGAAGCTCGGGACAGAGCAAATTCACCCCTCCACTTT	CASKEARDRANSPLHF
TRBV25-1	NA	TRBJ2-7	NA	TGTGCCAGCAGTGCCCCAGGGGGGCCGGCGGCCTACGAGCAGTACTTC	CASSAPGGPAAYEQYF
TRBV7-2	NA	TRBJ1-5	NA	TGTGCCAGCAGTCAGGGTAGCAATCAGCCCCAGCATTTT	CASSQGSNQPQHF
TRBV30	once	TRBJ1-1	TRBD1	TGTGCCTCGGAACAGGGGGTGAACACTGAAGCTTTCTTT	CASEQGVNTEAFF
TRBV23-1	NA	TRBJ2-1	NA	TGCGCCAGCAGTCAATCCTCGCGGGGCGTCGTCTACAATGAGCAGTTCTTC	CASSQSSRGVVYNEQFF
TRBV7-9	few	TRBJ2-7	NA	TGTGCCAGCAGCTTGTCAGGGGCGGCCTACGAGCAGTACTTC	CASSLSGAAYEQYF
TRBV6-4	NA	TRBJ2-3	NA	TGTGCCAGCAGCCCAAGCGGGCGCCCACCAGATACGCAGTATTTT	CASSPSGRPPDTQYF
TRBV30	NA	TRBJ1-3	NA	TGTGCCTGGAGTGGGGGGTCTGGAAACACCATATATTTT	CAWSGGSGNTIYF
TRBV6-1	NA	TRBJ2-3	TRBD2	TGTGCCAGCAGTGAATCCGGGGGGAGGGATACGCAGTATTTT	CASSESGGRDTQYF
TRBV7-9	NA	TRBJ2-7	TRBD2	TGTGCCAGCAGCCGGACTAGCGGGGGTGGGGAGCAGTACTTC	CASSRTSGGGEQYF
TRBV10-2	NA	TRBJ2-5	NA	TGCGCCAGCAGTGAACCCGTAGATGGAAAGAGAGAGACCCAGTACTTC	CASSEPVDGKRETQYF
TRBV27	NA	TRBJ2-2	TRBD2	TGTGCCAGCAAATCAAAACTAGCGGCGAACACCGGGGAGCTGTTTTTT	CASKSKLAANTGELFF
TRBV28	NA	TRBJ2-1	NA	TGTGCCAGCAATTTGTTTGGCGGGAACGGTGAGCAGTTCTTC	CASNLFGGNGEQFF
TRBV5-1	NA	TRBJ2-6	NA	TGCGCCAGCAGCCCGGATAGCTCTGGGGCCAACGTCCTGACTTTC	CASSPDSSGANVLTF
TRBV5-1	NA	TRBJ2-2	TRBD2	TGCGCCAGCAGCTTGGACTACAGTAGCGGGACGAACACCGGGGAGCTGTTTTTT	CASSLDYSSGTNTGELFF
TRBV2	NA	TRBJ2-3	NA	TGTGCCAGCGTGTGGAGCACAGATACGCAGTATTTT	CASVWSTDTQYF
TRBV19	NA	TRBJ2-3	NA	TGTGCCAGTATGGGCTATACGCAGTATTTT	CASMGYTQYF
TRBV7-2	once	TRBJ1-6	NA	TGTGCCAGCAGCTTACAGGGAGGTTCACCCCTCCACTTT	CASSLQGGSPLHF